This T cell receptor (beta chain) was retrieved from a study of glioma-infiltrating T cells after dendritic cell vaccination. Study-wide background: Between about 2003 and 2012, patients got autologous tumor lysate-pulsed dendritic cell vaccines. Whole-study findings and limits: Only a small number of patients had complete blood and tumor samples.

Concerning this clone: Its antigen is still unknown.

Up to 2 ug genomic DNA was used for TCRB CDR3 amplification. The PCR used 60 V beta and 13 J beta primers. Only in-frame clones appear in the TCRdb table, and some are missing; sequencing was by immunoSEQ multiplex PCR. Here the sample spans roughly 80,000 clones, roughly 90% being singletons. V lost 1 base to trimming and J lost 0 bases, with 13 bases between them. CDR1 is MNHEY and CDR2 is SMNVEV in the germline V gene (reference sequence). The CDR3 runs to 17 residues. The sequenced sample was blood, obtained before dendritic cell vaccination. This TCR came from a human donor with glioblastoma. V and J are TRBV27 and TRBJ1-3; TRBD1 is a possible D gene (6 bases). The CDR3 region has the DNA TGTGCCAGCAGTTTATACTACAGGGTAAGCTCTGGAAACACCATATATTTT. As protein: CASSLYYRVSSGNTIYF.